This T cell receptor beta chain was sequenced during a study of T-cell memory formation after mild COVID-19. Study-level results: Within pre-infection memory, some responding clones were found, suggesting cross-reactive memory joined. Contracting CD4+ clones were located mainly in CM and EM, and CD8+ clones in EMRA.

This CDR3 is 15 amino acids long. The junction had 6 bases not matched to a gene; V was cut back by 1 base and J by 1 base. CDR1 and CDR2 from the germline V gene are SQVTM and ANQGSEA. For this clonotype: Its antigen is unknown.

Sample barcodes and UMIs were carried by the TCR alpha and TCR beta cDNA libraries that 5'RACE generated with constant-segment primers. TCRdb ran MiXCR on the 5' RACE reads and lists one entry per CDR3 protein. The table lists 550,000 to 600,000 distinct CDR3 sequences, about a fifth of them singletons, with about 8.4% in the top ten. Sequenced: PBMCs or a T cell subset sorted from them (not recorded which). This sequence originates from an adult woman who had mild COVID-19 (a few samples of this study predate the infection). Cell type and time point are not known. The chain joins TRBV29-1 to TRBJ2-7; 8 bases match TRBD1. The CDR3 loop is CSVEARTGLSYEQYF. CDR3 DNA: TGCAGCGTTGAAGCCAGGACAGGGCTATCCTACGAGCAGTACTTC.